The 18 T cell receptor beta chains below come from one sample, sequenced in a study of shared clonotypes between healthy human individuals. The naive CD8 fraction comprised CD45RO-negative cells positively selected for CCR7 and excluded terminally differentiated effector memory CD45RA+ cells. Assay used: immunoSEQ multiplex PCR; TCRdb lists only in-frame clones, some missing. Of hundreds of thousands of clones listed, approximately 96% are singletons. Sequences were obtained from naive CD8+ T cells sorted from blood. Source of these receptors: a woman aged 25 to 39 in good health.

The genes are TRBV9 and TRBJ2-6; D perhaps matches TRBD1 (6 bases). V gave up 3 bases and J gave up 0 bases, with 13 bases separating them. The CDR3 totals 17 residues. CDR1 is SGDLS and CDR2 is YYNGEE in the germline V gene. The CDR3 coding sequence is TGTGCCAGCAGCGAATTAGGGGGTTACTCTGGGGCCAACGTCCTGACTTTC. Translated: CASSELGGYSGANVLTF.

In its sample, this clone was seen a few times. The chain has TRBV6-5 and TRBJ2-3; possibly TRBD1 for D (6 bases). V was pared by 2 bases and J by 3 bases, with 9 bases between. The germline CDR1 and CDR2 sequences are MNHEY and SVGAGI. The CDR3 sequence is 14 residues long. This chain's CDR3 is CASSYIQGTDTQYF. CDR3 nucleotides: TGTGCCAGCAGTTACATCCAGGGGACAGATACGCAGTATTTT.

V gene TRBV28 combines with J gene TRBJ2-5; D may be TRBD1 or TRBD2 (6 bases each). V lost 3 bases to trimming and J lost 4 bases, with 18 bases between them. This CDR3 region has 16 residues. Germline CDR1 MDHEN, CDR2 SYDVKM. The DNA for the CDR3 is TGTGCCAGCAGTTTTGGCCTGGGCAGGGGAGGAGAGACCCAGTACTTC. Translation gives CASSFGLGRGGETQYF.

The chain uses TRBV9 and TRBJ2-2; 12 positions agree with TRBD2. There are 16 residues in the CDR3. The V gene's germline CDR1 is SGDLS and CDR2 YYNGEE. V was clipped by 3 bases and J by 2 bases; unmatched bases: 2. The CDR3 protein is CASSGTSGVNTGELFF. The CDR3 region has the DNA TGTGCCAGCAGCGGGACTAGCGGGGTCAACACCGGGGAGCTGTTTTTT.

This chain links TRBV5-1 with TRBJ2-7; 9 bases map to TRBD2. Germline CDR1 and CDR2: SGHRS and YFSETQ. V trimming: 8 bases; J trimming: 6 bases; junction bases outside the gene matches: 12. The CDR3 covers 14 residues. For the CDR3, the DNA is TGCGCCAGTCATTCGAGGGAGCGGGAGGCCGAGCAGTACTTC. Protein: CASHSREREAEQYF. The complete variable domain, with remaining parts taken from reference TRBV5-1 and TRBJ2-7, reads KAGVTQTPRYLIKTRGQQVTLSCSPISGHRSVSWYQQTPGQGLQFLFEYFSETQRNKGNFPGRFSGRQFSNSRSEMNVSTLELGDSALYLCASHSREREAEQYFGPGTRLTVT.

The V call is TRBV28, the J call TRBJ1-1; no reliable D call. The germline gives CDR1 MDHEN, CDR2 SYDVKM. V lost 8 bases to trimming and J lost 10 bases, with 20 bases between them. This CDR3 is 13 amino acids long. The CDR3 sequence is CASQSFGPERAFF. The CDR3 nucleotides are TGTGCCAGCCAAAGTTTCGGGCCCGAGCGAGCTTTCTTT.

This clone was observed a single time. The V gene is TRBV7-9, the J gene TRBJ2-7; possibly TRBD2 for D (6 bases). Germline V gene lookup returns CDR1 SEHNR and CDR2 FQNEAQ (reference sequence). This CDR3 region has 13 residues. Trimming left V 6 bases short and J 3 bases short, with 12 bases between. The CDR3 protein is CASSPPGGYEQYF. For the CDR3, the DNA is TGTGCCAGCAGTCCCCCCGGGGGCTACGAGCAGTACTTC.

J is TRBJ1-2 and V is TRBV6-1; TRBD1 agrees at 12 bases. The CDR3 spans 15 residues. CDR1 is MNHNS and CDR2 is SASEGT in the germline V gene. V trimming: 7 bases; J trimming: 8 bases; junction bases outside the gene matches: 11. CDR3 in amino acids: CASTGGQGAFRGYTF. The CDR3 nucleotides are TGTGCCAGCACTGGGGGACAGGGGGCCTTTCGGGGCTACACCTTC.

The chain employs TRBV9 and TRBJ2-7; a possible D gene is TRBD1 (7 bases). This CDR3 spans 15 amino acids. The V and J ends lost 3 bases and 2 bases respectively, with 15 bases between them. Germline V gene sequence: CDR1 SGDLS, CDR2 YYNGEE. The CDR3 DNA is TGTGCCAGCAGCGCAGGGGGGCGGCCACCCTACGAGCAGTACTTC. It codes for CASSAGGRPPYEQYF.

The CDR3 spells CASSVGDNEQFF. In DNA, the CDR3 is TGTGCCAGCAGCGTAGGGGACAATGAGCAGTTCTTC. This chain uses TRBV2 with TRBJ2-1, with a possible D match to TRBD1 (5 bases). CDR3 length: 12 residues. Germline CDR1 is SNHLY and CDR2 is FYNNEI. V lost 6 bases and J lost 5, with 8 bases in between.

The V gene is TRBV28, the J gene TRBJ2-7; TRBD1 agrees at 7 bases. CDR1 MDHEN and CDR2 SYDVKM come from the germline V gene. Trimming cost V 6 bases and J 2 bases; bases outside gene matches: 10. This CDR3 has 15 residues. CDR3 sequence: CASSQSYRGPYEQYF. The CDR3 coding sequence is TGTGCCAGCAGCCAAAGCTACAGGGGACCCTACGAGCAGTACTTC.

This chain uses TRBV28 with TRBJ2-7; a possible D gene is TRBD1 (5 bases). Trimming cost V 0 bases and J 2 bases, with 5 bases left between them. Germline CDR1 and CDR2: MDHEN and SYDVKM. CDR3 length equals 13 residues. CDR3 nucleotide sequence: TGTGCCAGCAGTTTATGGGACACCTACGAGCAGTACTTC. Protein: CASSLWDTYEQYF.

In DNA, the CDR3 is TGCAGTGCTACAGATACGCAGTATTTT. Translated, it gives CSATDTQYF. This chain connects TRBV20-1 to TRBJ2-3; D call uncertain. Between the trimmed V and J ends, which lost 4 bases and 4 bases, there was a span of 0 bases. Germline lookup yields CDR1 DFQATT and CDR2 SNEGSKA (reference sequence). There are 9 residues in the CDR3.

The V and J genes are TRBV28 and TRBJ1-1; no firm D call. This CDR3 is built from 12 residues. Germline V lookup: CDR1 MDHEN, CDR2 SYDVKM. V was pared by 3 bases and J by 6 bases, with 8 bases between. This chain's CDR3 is CASSFYGAEAFF. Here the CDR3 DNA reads TGTGCCAGCAGTTTTTACGGTGCTGAAGCTTTCTTT. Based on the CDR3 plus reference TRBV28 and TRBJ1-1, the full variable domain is DVKVTQSSRYLVKRTGEKVFLECVQDMDHENMFWYRQDPGLGLRLIYFSYDVKMKEKGDIPEGYSVSREKKERFSLILESASTNQTSMYLCASSFYGAEAFFGQGTRLTVV.

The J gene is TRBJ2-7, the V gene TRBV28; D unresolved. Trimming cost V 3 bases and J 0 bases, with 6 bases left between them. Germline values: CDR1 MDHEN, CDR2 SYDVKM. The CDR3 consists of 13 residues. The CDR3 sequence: CASSFAVSYEQYF. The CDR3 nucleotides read TGTGCCAGCAGTTTCGCGGTCTCCTACGAGCAGTACTTC.

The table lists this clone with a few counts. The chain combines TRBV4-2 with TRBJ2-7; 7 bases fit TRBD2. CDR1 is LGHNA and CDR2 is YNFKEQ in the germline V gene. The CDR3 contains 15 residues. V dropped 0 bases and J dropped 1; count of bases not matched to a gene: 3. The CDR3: CASSQEVSGSYEQYF. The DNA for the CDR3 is TGTGCCAGCAGCCAAGAGGTTAGCGGGTCCTACGAGCAGTACTTC.

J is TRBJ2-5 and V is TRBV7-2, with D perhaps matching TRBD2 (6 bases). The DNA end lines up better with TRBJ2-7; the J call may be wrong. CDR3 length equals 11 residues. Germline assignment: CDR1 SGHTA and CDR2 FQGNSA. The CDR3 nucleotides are TGTGCCAGCAGCACGGGAGACGAGCAGTACTTC. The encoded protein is CASSTGDEQYF.

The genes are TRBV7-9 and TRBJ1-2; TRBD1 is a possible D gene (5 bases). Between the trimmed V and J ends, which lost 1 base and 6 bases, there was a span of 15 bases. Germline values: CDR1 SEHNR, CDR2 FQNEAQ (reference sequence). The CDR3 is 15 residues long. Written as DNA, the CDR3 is TGTGCCAGCAGCTTAGGCCCCCCTGGGGGTCATGGCTACACCTTC. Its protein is CASSLGPPGGHGYTF.